These 23 T cell receptor beta chains share one sample of origin, sequenced in a study of beta chain features in type 1 diabetes. Overall study results and limits: Across all four CD4+ subsets, people with type 1 diabetes showed modestly shorter TCRB CDR3s.

Expressed TCRB transcripts got sequenced, as all isolated RNA was reverse transcribed. Some clones are missing from TCRdb's copy, which holds only in-frame ones; the method was immunoSEQ multiplex PCR. The sample consists of approximately 250,000 clones, around 16% of them appearing once. What these receptors recognize is not known. Source material: naive CD4+ T cells from blood. These receptors were obtained from a young man with type 1 diabetes.

The chain has TRBV30 and TRBJ2-5; 7 bases agree with TRBD2. The junction had 8 bases not matched to a gene; V was cut back by 5 bases and J by 5 bases. Germline-derived CDR1 and CDR2 are GTSNPN and SVGIG (reference sequence). The CDR3 runs 13 residues. DNA of the CDR3: TGTGCCTGGCTAGCGGTGGGGAGGGAGACCCAGTACTTC. As protein: CAWLAVGRETQYF. The variable domain in full, with the rest retrieved from reference TRBV30 and TRBJ2-5, is SQTIHQWPATLVQPVGSPLSLECTVEGTSNPNLYWYRQAAGRGLQLLFYSVGIGQISSEVPQNLSASRPQDRQFILSSKKLLLSDSGFYLCAWLAVGRETQYFGPGTRLLVL.

This clone was seen a few times. The V call is TRBV15, the J call TRBJ2-4, with D tentatively TRBD1 (5 bases). The CDR3 is 14 residues long. Trimming left V 0 bases short and J 8 bases short, with 11 bases between. Germline assignment: CDR1 LNHNV and CDR2 YYDKDF (reference sequence). CDR3 residues: CATSRDLLGDIQYF. CDR3 nucleotides: TGTGCCACCAGCAGAGACCTCCTAGGGGACATTCAGTACTTC. Full variable domain (missing parts from reference TRBV15 and TRBJ2-4): DAMVIQNPRYQVTQFGKPVTLSCSQTLNHNVMYWYQQKSSQAPKLLFHYYDKDFNNEADTPDNFQSRRPNTSFCFLDIRSPGLGDTAMYLCATSRDLLGDIQYFGAGTRLSVL.

The genes are TRBV5-1 and TRBJ2-7; D may correspond to TRBD1 or TRBD2 (5 bases each). The CDR3 totals 15 residues. Germline CDR1 reads SGHRS; CDR2 reads YFSETQ. The V end lost 3 bases, the J end lost 2 bases, and 15 bases lay between the germline ends. In DNA form, the CDR3 reads TGCGCCAGCAGCTCCACCGGGACCTCGCCCTACGAGCAGTACTTC. Translating it yields CASSSTGTSPYEQYF. Supplemented by reference TRBV5-1 and TRBJ2-7, the full variable domain reads KAGVTQTPRYLIKTRGQQVTLSCSPISGHRSVSWYQQTPGQGLQFLFEYFSETQRNKGNFPGRFSGRQFSNSRSEMNVSTLELGDSALYLCASSSTGTSPYEQYFGPGTRLTVT.

The V call is TRBV30, the J call TRBJ2-5; TRBD1 or TRBD2 may be the D gene (5 bases each). The CDR3 sequence is 15 residues long. Germline V CDR1 and CDR2: GTSNPN, SVGIG (reference sequence). Trimming removed 4 bases from V and 2 bases from J, with 17 bases in between. The CDR3 spells CAWKFGGWRQETQYF. The CDR3 DNA sequence: TGTGCCTGGAAGTTTGGGGGTTGGCGGCAAGAGACCCAGTACTTC. The entire variable domain, with the rest obtained from reference TRBV30 and TRBJ2-5, is as follows: SQTIHQWPATLVQPVGSPLSLECTVEGTSNPNLYWYRQAAGRGLQLLFYSVGIGQISSEVPQNLSASRPQDRQFILSSKKLLLSDSGFYLCAWKFGGWRQETQYFGPGTRLLVL.

The chain carries TRBV11-2 and TRBJ2-7; no definite D call. V was cut by 1 base and J by 9 bases, with 13 bases left in between. The CDR3 covers 13 residues. The V gene's germline CDR1 is SGHAT and CDR2 FQNNGV. CDR3 nucleotide sequence: TGTGCCAGCAGCTTAGTATCCAACACCCCGCAGTACTTC. Its protein product is CASSLVSNTPQYF. Using reference TRBV11-2 and TRBJ2-7 for the parts outside the CDR3, the full variable domain is EAGVAQSPRYKIIEKRQSVAFWCNPISGHATLYWYQQILGQGPKLLIQFQNNGVVDDSQLPKDRFSAERLKGVDSTLKIQPAKLEDSAVYLCASSLVSNTPQYFGPGTRLTVT.

This clone was counted between two and nine times. The chain carries TRBV2 and TRBJ1-2, with TRBD1 as a possible D gene (6 bases). The CDR3 extends over 13 amino acids. Germline values: CDR1 SNHLY, CDR2 FYNNEI. Trimming cost V 6 bases and J 2 bases, with 10 bases left between them. The CDR3 sequence is CASRRQENYGYTF. Written as DNA, the CDR3 is TGTGCCAGCAGAAGACAGGAAAACTATGGCTACACCTTC.

There are a few counts of this clone. In DNA, the CDR3 is TGTGCCAGCAGTCTTCATGAGGGCGCGTGGTCCGAGCAGTACTTC. It is translated as CASSLHEGAWSEQYF. The chain recombines TRBV27 with TRBJ2-7, with a possible D match to TRBD2 (5 bases). V was shortened by 5 bases and J by 6 bases, with 20 bases between the two germline ends. Germline V gene data show CDR1 as MNHEY and CDR2 as SMNVEV (reference sequence). This CDR3 is 15 amino acids long.

This chain links TRBV6-5 with TRBJ2-7; 8 bases are shared with TRBD1. V shed 6 bases and J 1 base; nucleotides not matched to a gene: 5. Germline lookup yields CDR1 MNHEY and CDR2 SVGAGI. The CDR3 extends over 14 amino acids. As DNA, the CDR3 is TGTGCCAGCAGGAATGGACAGGGTTCCTACGAGCAGTACTTC. The encoded protein is CASRNGQGSYEQYF.

The chain couples TRBV10-3 to TRBJ2-1, with 13 bases fitting TRBD2. Germline loops: CDR1 ENHRY, CDR2 SYGVKD. V lost 11 bases to trimming and J lost 8 bases; unmatched junction nucleotides: 6. The CDR3 extends over 13 amino acids. CDR3 sequence: CAARLAGGDEQFF. Written as DNA, the CDR3 is TGTGCCGCCCGACTAGCGGGGGGCGATGAGCAGTTCTTC.

The sample holds a few counts of this clone. This chain joins TRBV7-2 and TRBJ2-7, with a tentative D call TRBD1 (6 bases). In germline, CDR1 is SGHTA, CDR2 FQGNSA. V lost 6 bases and J 2 bases, leaving 11 bases between the germline ends. This CDR3 is 13 amino acids long. The CDR3 DNA reads TGTGCCAGCAGGCCAGGGGTCCCCTACGAGCAGTACTTC. Its protein is CASRPGVPYEQYF.

The chain couples TRBV10-3 to TRBJ2-7; TRBD1 aligns across 9 bases. CDR1 and CDR2 from the germline V gene are ENHRY and SYGVKD. This CDR3 is 13 amino acids long. V trimming: 9 bases; J trimming: 2 bases; junction bases outside the gene matches: 5. This CDR3 is CAIAGTGTYEQYF. The DNA of the CDR3 is TGTGCCATAGCCGGGACAGGGACCTACGAGCAGTACTTC.

V gene TRBV14 combines with J gene TRBJ2-7; D unresolved. Trimming cost V 3 bases and J 2 bases, with 11 bases left between them. CDR1 SGHDN and CDR2 FVKESK come from the germline V gene. This CDR3 has 14 residues. CDR3: CASSHSMSAYEQYF. CDR3 DNA sequence: TGTGCCAGCAGCCACAGCATGAGTGCCTACGAGCAGTACTTC.

The rearrangement joins TRBV27 to TRBJ2-5; D might be TRBD1 (7 bases). In germline, CDR1 is MNHEY, CDR2 SMNVEV (reference sequence). V gave up 5 bases and J gave up 4 bases, with 17 bases separating them. The CDR3 sequence is 15 residues long. CDR3 bases: TGTGCCAGCAGTCAGGGGGGAGTCGTGGGAGAGACCCAGTACTTC. This sequence encodes CASSQGGVVGETQYF.

This clone turned up a few times. The rearrangement joins TRBV7-9 to TRBJ2-7; possibly TRBD1 for D (6 bases). The length of the CDR3 is 14 residues. Germline V gene lookup returns CDR1 SEHNR and CDR2 FQNEAQ (reference sequence). V was shortened by 5 bases and J by 10 bases, with 21 bases between the two germline ends. The CDR3 loop reads CASSQTGSTSYQYF. Written as DNA, the CDR3 is TGTGCCAGCAGCCAAACAGGGAGTACAAGCTACCAGTACTTC.

This chain connects TRBV9 to TRBJ2-1; TRBD2 matches 9 bases. J lost 4 bases, V lost 1 base, and 3 bases had no gene match. There are 15 residues in the CDR3. Germline lookup yields CDR1 SGDLS and CDR2 YYNGEE. The CDR3 sequence is CASSVSSGTYNEQFF. DNA of the CDR3: TGTGCCAGCAGCGTATCTAGCGGGACGTACAATGAGCAGTTCTTC.

This clone was observed a handful of times. This chain joins TRBV7-9 and TRBJ2-1; tentatively, D is TRBD1 (6 bases). Trimming pared 4 bases from V and 9 bases from J, leaving 16 bases between. The germline V gene has CDR1 SEHNR and CDR2 FQNEAQ (reference sequence). This CDR3 has 14 amino acids. The CDR3 DNA reads as TGTGCCAGCAGCTGGGGACAAATAAACGGTGAGCAGTTCTTC. The encoded protein is CASSWGQINGEQFF.

This clone came up a few times. The identical CDR3 is also encoded by other nucleotide sequences in the sample. The CDR3 coding sequence is TGCAGCGTTGGGCGGTCCTCCTACAATGAGCAGTTCTTC. Translated: CSVGRSSYNEQFF. The rearrangement uses TRBV29-1 and TRBJ2-1; D gene unclear. V dropped 4 bases and J dropped 0 bases, with 7 bases sitting between them. The CDR3 contains 13 residues. Germline-derived CDR1 and CDR2 are SQVTM and ANQGSEA.

CDR3 nucleotides: TGTGCCAGCAGCTTGTTCGCCCAGGGGCGAGATACGCAGTATTTT. It translates to CASSLFAQGRDTQYF. The J gene is TRBJ2-3, the V gene TRBV5-6, with D tentatively TRBD1 (6 bases). Germline V gives CDR1 SGHDT, CDR2 YYEEEE. The CDR3 sequence is 15 residues long. Trimming cost V 1 base and J 5 bases, with 14 bases left between them. Using reference TRBV5-6 and TRBJ2-3 for the parts outside the CDR3, the full variable domain is DAGVTQSPTHLIKTRGQQVTLRCSPKSGHDTVSWYQQALGQGPQFIFQYYEEEERQRGNFPDRFSGHQFPNYSSELNVNALLLGDSALYLCASSLFAQGRDTQYFGPGTRLTVL.

The V gene is TRBV5-4, the J gene TRBJ2-5; 9 bases are shared with TRBD1. Trimming removed 3 bases from V and 2 bases from J; junction bases left unmatched: 8. In germline, CDR1 is SGHNT, CDR2 YYREEE (reference sequence). The CDR3 has 16 amino acids. As DNA, the CDR3 is TGTGCCAGCAGCTGGCCGGGACAGGGTTTACAAGAGACCCAGTACTTC. It yields the protein CASSWPGQGLQETQYF.

Only a few counts were recorded for this clone. The chain has TRBV7-2 and TRBJ2-3; D is undetermined. V lost 0 bases, J lost 11 bases, and 9 bases lay in between. Germline loops: CDR1 SGHTA, CDR2 FQGNSA. The CDR3 runs 12 residues. CDR3 in DNA: TGTGCCAGCAGCTTAGCAGGCTTTGGGCAGTATTTT. It encodes CASSLAGFGQYF.

The CDR3 nucleotides are TGTGCCAGCAGTCGCGGGACAGGGAGGTACGAGCAGTACTTC. Its protein product is CASSRGTGRYEQYF. V and J are TRBV28 and TRBJ2-7, with 9 bases aligning to TRBD1. The CDR3 consists of 14 residues. The V segment lost 5 bases and the J segment 4 bases; nucleotides outside the gene matches: 6. Germline lookup yields CDR1 MDHEN and CDR2 SYDVKM.

In nucleotides, the CDR3 is TGTGCCAGTAGTACGGACAGGGAATGGGAGCCCCAGCATTTT. This gives the protein CASSTDREWEPQHF. The rearrangement uses TRBV19 and TRBJ1-5; 8 bases map to TRBD1. The CDR3 loop spans 14 amino acids. J was trimmed by 8 bases and V by 4 bases; bases with no gene match: 7. The germline V gene encodes CDR1 LNHDA and CDR2 SQIVND (reference sequence).

A few counts support this clone. This sample also contains other DNA sequences that code for the same CDR3. The chain carries TRBV30 and TRBJ2-1; D remains ambiguous. Per the germline V gene, CDR1 is GTSNPN and CDR2 is SVGIG (reference sequence). The V end lost 2 bases, the J end lost 4 bases, and 3 bases lay between the germline ends. This CDR3 is 11 amino acids long. CDR3 sequence (DNA): TGTGCCTGGAGTCAATACAATGAGCAGTTCTTC. Translated, it gives CAWSQYNEQFF.